This TCR beta chain came from a study of CD8 T cells in Susac syndrome. When the RNA was reverse transcribed, random hexamers were used with an input of about 0.5 to 1 ug. Amplification of TCR beta CDR3 used immunoSEQ multiplex PCR across 54 Vbeta and 13 Jbeta. One entry per CDR3 protein, called by TCRdb with MiXCR from the immunoSEQ multiplex PCR reads. The sample holds around 220,000 distinct CDR3 sequences, about 90% seen once. CD8+ and CD4+ T cells taken from blood had their TCR beta sequenced. This CDR3 region has 14 residues. V lost 5 bases and J lost 4, with 12 bases in between. Germline V lookup: CDR1 SEHNR, CDR2 FQNEAQ (reference sequence).

Sequenced: CD8+ T cells from PBMCs. This chain connects TRBV7-9 to TRBJ2-1; no clear D gene. This sequence originates from a human donor with multiple sclerosis. In nucleotides, the CDR3 is TGTGCCAGCAGCCGTGAAGGACCTTACAATGAGCAGTTCTTC. This translates into CASSREGPYNEQFF. The variable domain in full, completed from reference TRBV7-9 and TRBJ2-1, reads DTGVSQNPRHKITKRGQNVTFRCDPISEHNRLYWYRQTLGQGPEFLTYFQNEAQLEKSRLLSDRFSAERPKGSFSTLEIQRTEQGDSAMYLCASSREGPYNEQFFGPGTRLTVL.